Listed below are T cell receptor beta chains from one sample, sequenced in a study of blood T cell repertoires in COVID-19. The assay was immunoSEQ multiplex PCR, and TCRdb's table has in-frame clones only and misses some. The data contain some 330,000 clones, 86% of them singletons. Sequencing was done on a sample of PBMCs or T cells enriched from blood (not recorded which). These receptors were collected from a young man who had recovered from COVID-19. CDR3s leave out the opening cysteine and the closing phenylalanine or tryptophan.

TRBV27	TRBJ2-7	ASSLSGGANEQY
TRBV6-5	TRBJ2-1	ASRTGGEQF
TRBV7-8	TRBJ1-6	ASSATSVLYSPLH
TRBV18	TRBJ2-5	ASSPFGGARGETQY
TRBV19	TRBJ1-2	ASTPGGTGGAFYGYT
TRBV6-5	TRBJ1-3	ASRRTPSGNTIY
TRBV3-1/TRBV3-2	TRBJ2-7	ASSHMTTRGEQY
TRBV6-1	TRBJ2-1	ASSELRTSGYNEQF
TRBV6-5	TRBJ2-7	ASSLGAKGASYEQY
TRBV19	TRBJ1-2	ASTRSQGAGYT
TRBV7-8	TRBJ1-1	ASSGRDSTNTEAF
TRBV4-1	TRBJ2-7	ASQRLAGLTYEQY
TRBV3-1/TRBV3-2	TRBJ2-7	ASSQSGQEY
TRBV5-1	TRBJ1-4	ASSPGTPTNEKLF
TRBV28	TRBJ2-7	ASRLGTGPSWEY
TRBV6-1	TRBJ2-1	ASSVGVGRAYNEQF
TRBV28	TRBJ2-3	ASSLIPSPGGTDTQY
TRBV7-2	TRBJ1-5	ASRIGSNQPQH
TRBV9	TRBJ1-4	ASSADSLGEKLF
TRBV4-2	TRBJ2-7	ASSAAGYEQY
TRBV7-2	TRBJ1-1	ASSPDRDWSPAF
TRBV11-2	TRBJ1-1	ASSLASTRGWGTEAF